The 16 T cell receptor beta chains below come from one sample, sequenced in a study of cytomegalovirus exposure and HLA in healthy donors. Primers for the PCR totalled 60 Vbeta and 13 Jbeta. Data came from immunoSEQ multiplex PCR; TCRdb stores just in-frame clones and leaves some out. The table shows 150,000 to 200,000 clones, with almost 80% occurring only once. The sample consisted of PBMCs. Every receptor here comes from a male donor in good health and CMV-seronegative.

The CDR3 bases are TGTGCCAGCAGCCAATGGGACAGGAACAACACTGAAGCTTTCTTT. It codes for CASSQWDRNNTEAFF. J is TRBJ1-1 and V is TRBV14; 8 bases agree with TRBD1. Germline V lookup: CDR1 SGHDN, CDR2 FVKESK. This CDR3 region has 15 residues. V lost 2 bases and J lost 2; bases outside the gene matches: 4.

This chain links TRBV4-3 with TRBJ2-6, with D possibly being TRBD2 (5 bases). The CDR3 has 18 amino acids. CDR1 is LGHNA and CDR2 is YSLEER in the germline V gene. V lost 0 bases, J lost 4 bases, and 16 bases lay in between. Written as DNA, the CDR3 is TGCGCCAGCAGCCAAGATGGGAACTGGGCGGGCGGGGCCAACGTCCTGACTTTC. Its protein is CASSQDGNWAGGANVLTF.

V usage is TRBV6-1 and J usage is TRBJ2-6, with D unresolved. Trimming shortened V by 7 bases and J by 2 bases, and 9 bases separated the two germline ends. The CDR3 length is 14 residues. The germline V gene encodes CDR1 MNHNS and CDR2 SASEGT. The CDR3 coding sequence is TGTGCCAGCAAAGGAGACGCTGGGGCCAACGTCCTGACTTTC. It encodes CASKGDAGANVLTF.

The chain joins TRBV5-6 to TRBJ2-2; tentative D call: TRBD2 (6 bases). Trimming took 4 bases from V and 4 from J, leaving 11 bases between them. Germline V gene sequence: CDR1 SGHDT, CDR2 YYEEEE. CDR3 length: 14 amino acids. CDR3 nucleotides: TGTGCCAGCAGCCTGGGCGGGGCCACCGGGGAGCTGTTTTTT. Encoded protein: CASSLGGATGELFF. The whole variable domain, remainder taken from reference TRBV5-6 and TRBJ2-2, is DAGVTQSPTHLIKTRGQQVTLRCSPKSGHDTVSWYQQALGQGPQFIFQYYEEEERQRGNFPDRFSGHQFPNYSSELNVNALLLGDSALYLCASSLGGATGELFFGEGSRLTVL.

This clone came up once. The gene calls are TRBV2 and TRBJ1-2; 7 nucleotides align to TRBD1. The CDR3 contains 13 residues. CDR1 and CDR2 (germline): SNHLY, FYNNEI. V gave up 6 bases and J gave up 4 bases; unmatched junction bases: 5. DNA for the CDR3: TGTGCCAGCAGCCAGGGACAGATCTATGGCTACACCTTC. It encodes CASSQGQIYGYTF. The variable domain in full, with the rest retrieved from reference TRBV2 and TRBJ1-2, is EPEVTQTPSHQVTQMGQEVILRCVPISNHLYFYWYRQILGQKVEFLVSFYNNEISEKSEIFDDQFSVERPDGSNFTLKIRSTKLEDSAMYFCASSQGQIYGYTFGSGTRLTVV.

The genes are TRBV6-5 and TRBJ1-1, with D hard to call. Germline-derived CDR1 and CDR2 are MNHEY and SVGAGI. V lost 0 bases to trimming and J lost 0 bases, with 8 bases between them. This CDR3 region has 15 residues. In DNA form, the CDR3 reads TGTGCCAGCAGTTACTCGATCGGGTTGAACACTGAAGCTTTCTTT. Protein: CASSYSIGLNTEAFF.

The rearrangement links TRBV20-1 to TRBJ1-4; no reliable D call. The CDR3 totals 11 residues. V was trimmed by 7 bases and J by 8 bases, leaving 11 bases between them. Germline V gene sequence: CDR1 DFQATT, CDR2 SNEGSKA (reference sequence). The CDR3, as DNA: TGCAGTGTCCCAGAACAGGAAAAACTGTTTTTT. It translates to CSVPEQEKLFF.

The V and J genes are TRBV19 and TRBJ1-6, with a tentative D call TRBD1 (6 bases). This CDR3 is built from 15 residues. Trimming pared 10 bases from V and 9 bases from J, leaving 22 bases between. The V gene's germline CDR1 is LNHDA and CDR2 SQIVND (reference sequence). The CDR3, as DNA: TGTGCCACCTCCTATACAGGGTCTTTAAGTTCACCCCTCCACTTT. Its protein product is CATSYTGSLSSPLHF.

V gene TRBV27 combines with J gene TRBJ1-6; D is unclear. The CDR3 runs 16 residues. Deletions cut 7 bases from V and 4 bases from J, with 17 bases between. Germline V gives CDR1 MNHEY, CDR2 SMNVEV (reference sequence). The CDR3 sequence: CASTAEGTLYNSPLHF. The DNA of the CDR3 is TGTGCCAGCACCGCAGAGGGCACTCTTTATAATTCACCCCTCCACTTT.

The rearrangement joins TRBV7-9 to TRBJ2-3; tentative D call: TRBD1 (6 bases). Per germline, CDR1 SEHNR and CDR2 FQNEAQ (reference sequence). CDR3 length: 15 residues. V lost 4 bases and J 0 bases, leaving 11 bases between the germline ends. CDR3 DNA sequence: TGTGCCAGCAGCTCGGGACAAACTAGCACAGATACGCAGTATTTT. Protein product: CASSSGQTSTDTQYF.

This clone was found a few times. The genes are TRBV6-7 and TRBJ1-3; D might be TRBD1 (6 bases). TRBV6-7 is known as an ORF, though its function is uncertain. CDR3 length: 18 residues. The V end was cut by 0 bases, the J end by 3 bases, with 18 bases between. This CDR3 is CASSYSDTGLTVGNTIYF. CDR3 nucleotide sequence: TGTGCCAGCAGTTACTCGGATACAGGGTTAACTGTTGGAAACACCATATATTTT.

Only one count was recorded for this clone. The gene calls are TRBV11-2 and TRBJ2-3; D may be TRBD1 (7 bases). The CDR3 covers 16 residues. Looked up from germline, CDR1 is SGHAT and CDR2 is FQNNGV. V lost 5 bases and J lost 2, with 17 bases in between. The CDR3 coding sequence is TGTGCCAGCAGCGCCGCCGGCGGGACAGCCACAGATACGCAGTATTTT. This sequence encodes CASSAAGGTATDTQYF.

There are a few counts of this clone. This chain links TRBV27 with TRBJ2-4; 7 bases align to TRBD1. Germline CDR1 reads MNHEY; CDR2 reads SMNVEV (reference sequence). The CDR3 runs 13 residues. The J segment lost 6 bases and the V segment lost 6 bases, leaving 5 bases of the junction unmatched. CDR3 DNA: TGTGCCAGCAGGGGGACAGCAGTAAACATTCAGTACTTC. Translation gives CASRGTAVNIQYF.

The count of this clone is one. The chain links TRBV28 to TRBJ1-2, with TRBD1 matching over 7 bases. The V segment lost 3 bases and the J segment 8 bases; nucleotides outside the gene matches: 3. This CDR3 contains 12 residues. Germline V lookup: CDR1 MDHEN, CDR2 SYDVKM. CDR3 DNA: TGTGCCAGCAGTTTCAGGGGGGACGGCTACACCTTC. Residues: CASSFRGDGYTF.

This rearrangement joins TRBV5-1 to TRBJ2-3; 7 nucleotides line up with TRBD2. Germline values: CDR1 SGHRS, CDR2 YFSETQ. The trim removed 4 bases at V and 4 bases at J, leaving 6 bases unmatched. The CDR3 spans 14 residues. For the CDR3, the DNA is TGCGCCAGCAGCCGGGGGACTATTTCAGATACGCAGTATTTT. This encodes CASSRGTISDTQYF.

This chain joins TRBV23-1 and TRBJ1-2; 7 nucleotides align to TRBD1. TRBV23-1 is an open reading frame whose function is uncertain. The CDR3 runs to 15 residues. V gave up 3 bases and J gave up 5 bases; unmatched junction bases: 9. The CDR3, as DNA: TGCGCCAGCAGTCACGCGGGCACAGGGGTGTATGGCTACACCTTC. Translated, it gives CASSHAGTGVYGYTF.